The next 2 T cell receptor beta chains were all read from a single sample in a study of T cells in Graves' hyperthyroidism and ophthalmopathy (dated by TCRdb to the late 2010s). Libraries were made using multiplex PCR. Data came from an Illumina HiSeq 2000. The TCR beta CDR3 regions were amplified from the RNA transcripts. The first round of RT-PCR for the TCR CDR3 was performed with the HTBI primer set and the Qiagen OneStep RT-PCR kit. TCRdb passed the public sequencing reads through fastp at Q25 and MiXCR, retaining productive beta sequences. Duplicate CDR3 protein sequences are folded into a single record with the most common DNA and genes. This sample holds 300,000 to 500,000 distinct CDR3 sequences; about 15% were observed only once. In total, the top ten clones hold 30% to 35% of the sample. Sequencing used blood. These receptors all come from a woman aged 25 to 39 with Graves' hyperthyroidism.

This clonotype was seen ten or more times. The CDR3 DNA follows: TGCGCCAGCAGCCACTTGACTAGCGGGAGGGAAAAACGGTACGAGCAGTACTTC. It encodes CASSHLTSGREKRYEQYF. The chain recombines TRBV4-1 with TRBJ2-7; the match to TRBD2 covers 14 bases. With V trimmed by 3 bases and J by 4 bases, 11 bases remained unmatched. The germline CDR1 and CDR2 sequences are MGHRA and YSYEKL. This CDR3 contains 18 residues.

The J gene is TRBJ2-6, the V gene TRBV7-9, with D possibly being TRBD1 or TRBD2 (6 bases each). The CDR3 spans 17 residues. The V gene lost 2 bases and the J gene lost 1 base, with 12 bases spanning the gap. Germline V gene lookup returns CDR1 SEHNR and CDR2 FQNEAQ (reference sequence). The CDR3 protein is CASSLTGTVSGANVLTF. CDR3 bases: TGTGCCAGCAGCTTAACAGGGACTGTTTCTGGGGCCAACGTCCTGACTTTC.